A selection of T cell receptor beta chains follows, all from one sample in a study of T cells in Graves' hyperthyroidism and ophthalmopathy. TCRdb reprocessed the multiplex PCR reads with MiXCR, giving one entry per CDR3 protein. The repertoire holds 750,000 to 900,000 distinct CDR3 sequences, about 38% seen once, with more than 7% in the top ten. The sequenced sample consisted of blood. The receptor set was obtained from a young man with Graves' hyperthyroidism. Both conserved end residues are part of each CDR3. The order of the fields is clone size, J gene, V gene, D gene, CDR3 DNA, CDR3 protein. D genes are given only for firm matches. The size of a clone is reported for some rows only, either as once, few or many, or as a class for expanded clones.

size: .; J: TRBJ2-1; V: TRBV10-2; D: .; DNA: TGCGCCAGCAGTGAGATCCAGTACCGTTACAATGAGCAGTTCTTC; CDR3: CASSEIQYRYNEQFF
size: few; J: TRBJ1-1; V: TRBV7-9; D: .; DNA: TGTGCCAGCAGCTTGGATCTCGACGGAGCTTTCTTT; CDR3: CASSLDLDGAFF
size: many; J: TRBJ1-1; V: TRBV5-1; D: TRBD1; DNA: TGTGCCAGCAGCTTAGGGACAGCCAACACTGAAGCTTTCTTT; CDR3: CASSLGTANTEAFF
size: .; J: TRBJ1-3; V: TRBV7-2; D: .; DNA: TGTGCCAGCAGTGAATTCCCGGGATATGGAAACACCATATATTTT; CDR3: CASSEFPGYGNTIYF
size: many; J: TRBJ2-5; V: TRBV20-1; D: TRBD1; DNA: TGCAGTGCTCCCGGGACAGGGAAGACCCAGTACTTC; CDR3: CSAPGTGKTQYF
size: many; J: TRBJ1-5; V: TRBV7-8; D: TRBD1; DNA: TGTGCCAGCAGCCATACAGGGGAAAGACATCAGCCCCAGCATTTT; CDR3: CASSHTGERHQPQHF
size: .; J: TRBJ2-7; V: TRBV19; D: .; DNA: TGTGCCAGTAGTATAAGGGTTTCCTACGGGCAGTACTTC; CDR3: CASSIRVSYGQYF
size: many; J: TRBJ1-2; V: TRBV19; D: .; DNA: TGTGCCAGTACTCGGGACTTTTCTAACTATGGCTACACCTTC; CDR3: CASTRDFSNYGYTF
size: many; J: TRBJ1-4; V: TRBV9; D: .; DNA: TGTGCCAGCAGCGAAGGGGCAGGAGGGGAAAAACTGTTTTTT; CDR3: CASSEGAGGEKLFF
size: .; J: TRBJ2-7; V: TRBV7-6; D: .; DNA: TGTGCCAGCAGCGCCGGGCCCGACTACGAGCAGTACTTC; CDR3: CASSAGPDYEQYF
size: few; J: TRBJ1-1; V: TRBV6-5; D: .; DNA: TGTGCCAGCAGTTGGACCGGACGTTCCACTGAAGCTTTCTTT; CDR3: CASSWTGRSTEAFF
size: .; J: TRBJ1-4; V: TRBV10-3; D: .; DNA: TGTGCCATCGGGGACTTTAATGAAAAACTGTTTTTT; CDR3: CAIGDFNEKLFF
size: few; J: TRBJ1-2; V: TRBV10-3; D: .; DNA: TGTGCCAGCAGTTTGGACGGACCCTATGGCTACACCTTC; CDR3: CASSLDGPYGYTF
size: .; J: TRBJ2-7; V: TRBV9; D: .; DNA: TGTGCCAGCAGCGTAGGGGGGACCCTCTCCTACGAGCAGTACTTC; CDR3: CASSVGGTLSYEQYF
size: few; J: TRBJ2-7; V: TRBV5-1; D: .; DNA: TGCGCCAGCAGCTTTAGCGTCTCCTACGAGCAGTACTTC; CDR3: CASSFSVSYEQYF
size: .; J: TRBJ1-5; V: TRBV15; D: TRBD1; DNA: TGTGCCACCAGCTCACCAACGCAGGGGGATCAGCCCCAGCATTTT; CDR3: CATSSPTQGDQPQHF
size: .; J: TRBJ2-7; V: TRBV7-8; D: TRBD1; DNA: TGTGCCAGCAGCCGACGACAGGGTGAAAGCTCCTACGAGCAGTACTTC; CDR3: CASSRRQGESSYEQYF